Listed here is a single T cell receptor beta chain. This sample was included in a study of blood T cell repertoires in COVID-19. Study information: Acute-phase and convalescent COVID-19 samples originated in the United States, Italy and Spain. Nucleic acid was either cDNA or gDNA, and it came from T cells, B-cell-depleted T cells, or PBMCs.

CDR3 length: 13 amino acids. The ends were cut back, 5 bases at V and 1 base at J, with 8 bases in the middle. CDR1 and CDR2 from the germline V gene are SSHAT and FNYEAQ (reference sequence). Clones were sequenced by immunoSEQ multiplex PCR, and TCRdb holds only the in-frame ones, with some missing. The sample has 90,000 to 100,000 clones; 65% to 85% are singletons. Sequenced sample: peripheral blood. The rearrangement links TRBV7-7 to TRBJ1-1, with D tentatively TRBD1 (5 bases). The receptor was isolated from a woman aged 60 to 75 with acute or convalescent COVID-19. This CDR3 reads CASSEQENTEAFF. CDR3 nucleotide sequence: TGTGCCAGCAGCGAACAGGAGAACACTGAAGCTTTCTTT.